A single sample is the source of the 21 T cell receptor beta chains below, sequenced in a study of early T cells in non-severe SARS-CoV-2 infection (dated by TCRdb to the early 2020s). Library method: 5' RACE. Sequencing took place on a NextSeq 500. TCRdb reprocessed the public reads (quality trimming at Q25 with fastp, clone calling with MiXCR) and kept in-frame beta chains. Duplicate CDR3 protein sequences are folded into a single record with the most common DNA and genes. The sample contains just over 95,000 distinct CDR3 sequences, roughly 9.6% of them found a single time. Roughly 4.5% of the sample comes from the top ten. Sequenced here: whole blood, sampled at baseline. The receptor set was obtained from an adult who was a healthcare worker with PCR-confirmed SARS-CoV-2 infection or an uninfected control (not recorded which).

This chain uses TRBV4-1 with TRBJ2-3; D is unclear. Per the germline V gene, CDR1 is MGHRA and CDR2 is YSYEKL. Deletions cut 3 bases from V and 0 bases from J, with 13 bases between. The CDR3 consists of 16 residues. The CDR3: CASSHHSFPSTDTQYF. The CDR3 DNA is TGCGCCAGCAGCCACCACAGCTTTCCTAGCACAGATACGCAGTATTTT.

This clonotype was seen a handful of times. The chain employs TRBV20-1 and TRBJ1-1; the match to TRBD1 covers 7 bases. This CDR3 contains 14 residues. The germline V gene has CDR1 DFQATT and CDR2 SNEGSKA (reference sequence). J was trimmed by 3 bases and V by 6 bases; bases with no gene match: 10. CDR3 coding DNA: TGCAGTGCAAAAGCGACAGGGCGAGACACTGAAGCTTTCTTT. This translates into CSAKATGRDTEAFF.

The chain joins TRBV7-2 to TRBJ1-3; D is undetermined. CDR3 length equals 16 residues. Germline V lookup: CDR1 SGHTA, CDR2 FQGNSA. V lost 1 base and J 0 bases, leaving 10 bases between the germline ends. CDR3 sequence: CASSLDWGISGNTIYF. CDR3 nucleotides: TGTGCCAGCAGCTTAGATTGGGGAATCTCTGGAAACACCATATATTTT. Full variable domain (outside the CDR3, taken from reference TRBV7-2 and TRBJ1-3): GAGVSQSPSNKVTEKGKDVELRCDPISGHTALYWYRQSLGQGLEFLIYFQGNSAPDKSGLPSDRFSAERTGGSVSTLTIQRTQQEDSAVYLCASSLDWGISGNTIYFGEGSWLTVV.

The V gene is TRBV6-1, the J gene TRBJ1-4, with 8 bases that match TRBD1. The CDR3 runs 14 residues. Per germline, CDR1 MNHNS and CDR2 SASEGT. J lost 5 bases, V lost 7 bases, and 6 bases had no gene match. CDR3 sequence reads: CASMDRARNEKLFF. The CDR3 DNA reads as TGTGCCAGCATGGACAGGGCGAGGAATGAAAAACTGTTTTTT.

This clonotype was seen a few times. The genes are TRBV7-2 and TRBJ2-5; 7 bases agree with TRBD1. The CDR3 runs to 14 residues. J was trimmed by 0 bases and V by 5 bases; bases with no gene match: 3. The V gene's germline CDR1 is SGHTA and CDR2 FQGNSA. The CDR3 spells CASSPDRYQETQYF. The CDR3 DNA sequence: TGTGCCAGCAGCCCGGACAGGTACCAAGAGACCCAGTACTTC. Complete variable domain (other parts from reference TRBV7-2 and TRBJ2-5): GAGVSQSPSNKVTEKGKDVELRCDPISGHTALYWYRQSLGQGLEFLIYFQGNSAPDKSGLPSDRFSAERTGGSVSTLTIQRTQQEDSAVYLCASSPDRYQETQYFGPGTRLLVL.

This rearrangement joins TRBV5-1 to TRBJ2-3, with D unresolved. V was trimmed by 0 bases and J by 4 bases, leaving 12 bases between them. The V gene's germline CDR1 is SGHRS and CDR2 YFSETQ. This CDR3 is 15 amino acids long. For the CDR3, the DNA is TGCGCCAGCAGCTTGGAACCTGGGCCGGCAGATACGCAGTATTTT. Protein: CASSLEPGPADTQYF.

This clonotype was detected a few times. This CDR3 is CASSGQETQYF. CDR3 DNA: TGTGCCAGCAGCGGACAAGAGACCCAGTACTTC. The chain has TRBV6-1 and TRBJ2-5; D unresolved. Germline CDR1 reads MNHNS; CDR2 reads SASEGT. CDR3 length equals 11 residues. V was trimmed by 6 bases and J by 2 bases, leaving 4 bases between them.

The chain uses TRBV4-3 and TRBJ1-1, with 7 positions matching TRBD1. From germline, CDR1 is LGHNA and CDR2 YSLEER. The CDR3 has 14 amino acids. After removal of 4 bases from V and 3 bases from J, the junction contained 5 bases not matched to a gene. CDR3 bases: TGCGCCAGCAGCCTCGTACAGGGGTACACTGAAGCTTTCTTT. Protein sequence: CASSLVQGYTEAFF.

The CDR3 spells CAISEEGGRAGELFF. The CDR3, as DNA: TGTGCCATCAGTGAGGAGGGAGGAAGAGCCGGGGAGCTGTTTTTT. The chain links TRBV10-3 to TRBJ2-2; possible D gene TRBD2, 6 bases. From germline, CDR1 is ENHRY and CDR2 SYGVKD. V was clipped by 2 bases and J by 6 bases, with 13 bases between them. The CDR3 contains 15 residues.

This clonotype showed up just a few times. The CDR3 reads CASSSKGAARLNGYTF. CDR3 bases: TGTGCCAGCAGTAGTAAGGGGGCGGCGCGGTTAAATGGCTACACCTTC. The chain has TRBV5-5 and TRBJ1-2; 7 bases are shared with TRBD1. J gave up 6 bases and V 5 bases, and 16 bases lay outside the gene matches. Looked up from germline, CDR1 is SGHKS and CDR2 is YYEKEE (reference sequence). CDR3 length: 16 residues.

In this sample, this clonotype turned up a few times. This chain joins TRBV5-1 and TRBJ2-3, with 8 bases lining up with TRBD2. This CDR3 is built from 15 residues. Trimming at V came to 0 bases and at J to 6 bases, leaving 6 bases not matched to a gene. The germline V gene has CDR1 SGHRS and CDR2 YFSETQ. CDR3 sequence reads: CASSLAGGLRDTQYF. CDR3 coding DNA: TGCGCCAGCAGCTTGGCGGGGGGGTTGAGGGATACGCAGTATTTT.

This clonotype was counted ten times or more. The V call is TRBV11-2, the J call TRBJ2-1; TRBD2 aligns across 13 bases. After removal of 5 bases from V and 0 bases from J, the junction contained 13 bases not matched to a gene. The CDR3 is 20 residues long. The germline V gene has CDR1 SGHAT and CDR2 FQNNGV. CDR3 DNA sequence: TGTGCCAGCAGCCAGCAACGGACTAGCGGGAGCCCATCCTCCTACAATGAGCAGTTCTTC. Translation gives CASSQQRTSGSPSSYNEQFF.

This clonotype was observed many times. The chain joins TRBV27 to TRBJ1-5; possibly TRBD1 for D (5 bases). The germline V and J ends were trimmed by 10 bases and 4 bases, with 14 bases remaining between them. The CDR3 loop spans 13 amino acids. Germline CDR1 is MNHEY and CDR2 is SMNVEV (reference sequence). This chain's CDR3 is CATAPTVNQPQHF. CDR3 coding DNA: TGTGCCACCGCTCCGACAGTAAATCAGCCCCAGCATTTT.

This clonotype showed up just a few times. The V gene is TRBV6-5, the J gene TRBJ1-2; TRBD1 matches 10 bases. The CDR3 has 14 residues. Germline V gives CDR1 MNHEY, CDR2 SVGAGI. Germline trimming cut 5 bases from V and 7 bases from J; bases unmatched to any gene: 7. The chain's CDR3 is CASSRQGAVFGYTF. CDR3 sequence (DNA): TGTGCCAGCAGTAGACAGGGGGCGGTCTTTGGCTACACCTTC.

The V gene is TRBV7-2, the J gene TRBJ2-3; D remains ambiguous. With 3 bases removed from V and 6 bases from J, the gap between germline ends came to 13 bases. The CDR3 length is 14 residues. Germline V CDR1 and CDR2: SGHTA, FQGNSA. The CDR3 here is CASSLVDLTDTQYF. CDR3 bases: TGTGCCAGCAGCTTGGTAGACCTAACGGATACGCAGTATTTT.

This clonotype was counted between two and nine times. This chain links TRBV5-1 with TRBJ2-2; D uncertain. Trimming pared 3 bases from V and 1 base from J, leaving 7 bases between. The CDR3 spans 14 residues. Germline V gene data show CDR1 as SGHRS and CDR2 as YFSETQ. CDR3 amino acids: CASSSTMNTGELFF. DNA of the CDR3: TGCGCCAGCAGCTCCACGATGAACACCGGGGAGCTGTTTTTT.

This sequence joins TRBV24-1 and TRBJ2-3; D gene unclear. CDR3 length equals 13 residues. Per germline, CDR1 KGHDR and CDR2 SFDVKD. The germline V and J ends were trimmed by 2 bases and 0 bases, with 2 bases remaining between them. The CDR3 protein is CATSDSSTDTQYF. The CDR3 DNA follows: TGTGCCACCAGTGATTCCAGCACAGATACGCAGTATTTT.

This clonotype was recorded at least ten times. The V and J genes are TRBV6-1 and TRBJ2-7, with 9 bases lining up with TRBD1. CDR3 size: 14 residues. Trimming removed 6 bases from V and 3 bases from J; junction bases left unmatched: 6. CDR1 is MNHNS and CDR2 is SASEGT in the germline V gene. CDR3 DNA sequence: TGTGCCAGCAGCCCGGGACAGGGATACTACGAGCAGTACTTC. This sequence encodes CASSPGQGYYEQYF.

This clonotype was counted many times. The chain employs TRBV2 and TRBJ1-6, with D unclear. Germline V gene data show CDR1 as SNHLY and CDR2 as FYNNEI. Trimming cost V 1 base and J 7 bases, with 8 bases left between them. This CDR3 has 14 amino acids. The CDR3 DNA sequence: TGTGCCAGCAGTGAAGGGATAGGAAATTCACCCCTCCACTTT. Translated: CASSEGIGNSPLHF. The full variable domain, completed using reference TRBV2 and TRBJ1-6, is EPEVTQTPSHQVTQMGQEVILRCVPISNHLYFYWYRQILGQKVEFLVSFYNNEISEKSEIFDDQFSVERPDGSNFTLKIRSTKLEDSAMYFCASSEGIGNSPLHFGNGTRLTVT.

There are a few counts of this clonotype. The chain employs TRBV20-1 and TRBJ2-2; 9 bases fit TRBD1. V lost 3 bases to trimming and J lost 1 base; unmatched junction nucleotides: 0. The CDR3 sequence is 14 residues long. Per the germline V gene, CDR1 is DFQATT and CDR2 is SNEGSKA (reference sequence). CDR3 region: CSARGQGNTGELFF. The CDR3 coding sequence is TGCAGTGCTAGGGGACAGGGGAACACCGGGGAGCTGTTTTTT.

This clonotype has just a few counts. The DNA of the CDR3 is TGTGCCAGCAGCCCTCCTGGGGCAAGGGGCACTGAAGCTTTCTTT. Amino acid sequence: CASSPPGARGTEAFF. The V gene is TRBV7-9, the J gene TRBJ1-1, with a tentative D call TRBD1 (5 bases). Germline V gives CDR1 SEHNR, CDR2 FQNEAQ (reference sequence). Trimming left V 5 bases short and J 4 bases short, with 17 bases between. The CDR3 is 15 amino acids.